These 8 T cell receptor beta chains came from one sample sequenced in a study of shared clonotypes between healthy human individuals. Sequenced by immunoSEQ multiplex PCR; TCRdb stores in-frame clones only, minus some. This table has roughly 2,500,000 clones, 80% to 95% appearing once. The specimen sequenced was naive CD4+ T cells from PBMCs. Subset in this sample: CD45RA+ positively selected. All receptors derive from a man between 18 and 29 years old in good health. Some clones in this sample may be carry-over from other donors' samples.

V usage is TRBV7-2 and J usage is TRBJ2-7, with D perhaps matching TRBD2 (6 bases). With 5 bases removed from V and 2 bases from J, the gap between germline ends came to 13 bases. Germline assignment: CDR1 SGHTA and CDR2 FQGNSA. The CDR3 is 14 residues long. This CDR3 reads CASSLRTMTYEQYF. The CDR3 DNA follows: TGTGCCAGCAGCCTAAGGACTATGACCTACGAGCAGTACTTC. Full variable domain (rest looked up from reference TRBV7-2 and TRBJ2-7): GAGVSQSPSNKVTEKGKDVELRCDPISGHTALYWYRQSLGQGLEFLIYFQGNSAPDKSGLPSDRFSAERTGGSVSTLTIQRTQQEDSAVYLCASSLRTMTYEQYFGPGTRLTVT.

This clone has a single count. The V and J genes are TRBV7-3 and TRBJ2-1; no clear D gene. Germline V CDR1 and CDR2: SGHTA, FQGTGA. CDR3 size: 15 residues. The V end was cut by 4 bases, the J end by 4 bases, with 14 bases between. The CDR3 region is CASSSGPVLYNEQFF. CDR3 nucleotide sequence: TGTGCCAGCAGCTCCGGGCCCGTACTGTACAATGAGCAGTTCTTC.

J is TRBJ2-7 and V is TRBV4-2, with unresolved D. The CDR3 loop spans 14 amino acids. Germline lookup yields CDR1 LGHNA and CDR2 YNFKEQ. The V and J ends lost 6 bases and 3 bases respectively, with 15 bases between them. In DNA, the CDR3 is TGTGCCAGCAGTCTCCATGGCCGAGACTACGAGCAGTACTTC. Protein product: CASSLHGRDYEQYF.

The chain joins TRBV2 to TRBJ1-5; possible D gene TRBD1, 5 bases. CDR3 size: 14 residues. Trimming pared 4 bases from V and 5 bases from J, leaving 12 bases between. Looked up from germline, CDR1 is SNHLY and CDR2 is FYNNEI. The DNA for the CDR3 is TGTGCCAGCAGTGGGATGGGGGTCTATCAGCCCCAGCATTTT. It is translated as CASSGMGVYQPQHF.

This chain uses TRBV2 with TRBJ2-2, with 9 positions matching TRBD1. The CDR3 contains 15 residues. Trimming at V came to 7 bases and at J to 3 bases, leaving 6 bases not matched to a gene. Germline lookup yields CDR1 SNHLY and CDR2 FYNNEI. Written as DNA, the CDR3 is TGTGCCAGCACGGGGACAGGGCTCCACACCGGGGAGCTGTTTTTT. Protein sequence: CASTGTGLHTGELFF. The whole variable domain, remainder taken from reference TRBV2 and TRBJ2-2, is EPEVTQTPSHQVTQMGQEVILRCVPISNHLYFYWYRQILGQKVEFLVSFYNNEISEKSEIFDDQFSVERPDGSNFTLKIRSTKLEDSAMYFCASTGTGLHTGELFFGEGSRLTVL.

The chain joins TRBV6-1 to TRBJ2-2; 9 positions agree with TRBD2. V lost 8 bases and J lost 6; bases outside the gene matches: 7. This CDR3 comprises 14 residues. The germline gives CDR1 MNHNS, CDR2 SASEGT. CDR3 amino acids: CASGRREGAGELFF. CDR3 in DNA: TGTGCCAGCGGGCGGCGGGAGGGTGCCGGGGAGCTGTTTTTT.

The CDR3 region is CASSLVRYQPQHF. CDR3 DNA sequence: TGTGCCAGCAGCTTAGTTCGGTATCAGCCCCAGCATTTT. This sequence joins TRBV7-8 and TRBJ1-5, with D uncertain. V lost 1 base to trimming and J lost 5 bases, with 6 bases between them. CDR1 and CDR2 (germline): SGHVS, FQNEAQ. The CDR3 loop spans 13 amino acids. Complete variable domain (other parts from reference TRBV7-8 and TRBJ1-5): GAGVSQSPRYKVAKRGQDVALRCDPISGHVSLFWYQQALGQGPEFLTYFQNEAQLDKSGLPSDRFFAERPEGSVSTLKIQRTQQEDSAVYLCASSLVRYQPQHFGDGTRLSIL.

V and J are TRBV7-9 and TRBJ2-7; D remains ambiguous. Per the germline V gene, CDR1 is SEHNR and CDR2 is FQNEAQ (reference sequence). V lost 2 bases, J lost 5 bases, and 10 bases lay in between. This CDR3 spans 13 amino acids. CDR3 coding DNA: TGTGCCAGCAGCTTAACGGGCACAGACGAGCAGTACTTC. Protein product: CASSLTGTDEQYF.